This is a list of T cell receptor beta chains from one sample in a study of blood T cell repertoires in COVID-19. Only in-frame clones appear in the TCRdb table, and some are missing; sequencing was by immunoSEQ multiplex PCR. The repertoire holds 45,000 to 50,000 clones, with 77% as singletons. Sequenced input: peripheral blood. These TCRs come from a human donor with active or convalescent COVID-19. The donor label of this sample is uncertain. CDR3s include the opening cysteine and the closing phenylalanine or tryptophan. D genes are given only for firm matches. Only part of the rows carry a size: once, few, many, or a class if the clone is expanded.

clone_size,j_call,d_call,v_call,cdr3_nt,cdr3_aa
.,TRBJ2-7,TRBD2,TRBV18,TGTGCCAGCTCACCGGGGACTAGCGGGAGTTCGGAACGGTACTTC,CASSPGTSGSSERYF
once,TRBJ1-2,.,TRBV30,TGTGCCGGGATGGGACTCCTGCTTTCTGGCTACACCTTC,CAGMGLLLSGYTF
once,TRBJ2-7,.,TRBV6-5,TGTGCCAGCAGTCTAACGGTACTGTGGGAGCAGTACTTC,CASSLTVLWEQYF
.,TRBJ1-2,.,TRBV28,TGTGCCAGCAGCCCCCGGGGAAAGGGTGGTGGCTACACCTTC,CASSPRGKGGGYTF
.,TRBJ1-4,.,TRBV7-9,TGTGCCAGCAGCTTAAAAGGGGCTGGAGAAAAACTGTTTTTT,CASSLKGAGEKLFF
.,TRBJ2-1,.,TRBV30,TGTGCCTGGAGTCCCTTTGGGCGGGTTTACAATGAGCAGTTCTTC,CAWSPFGRVYNEQFF
.,TRBJ2-7,.,TRBV7-8,TGTGCCAGCAGCTTACCGCGCCCCGTGGGCCGAGTCTCCTACGAGCAGTACTTC,CASSLPRPVGRVSYEQYF
.,TRBJ2-2,.,TRBV5-4,TGTGCCAGCAGCTCGGGACTCCCGAACACCGGGGAGCTGTTTTTT,CASSSGLPNTGELFF
.,TRBJ2-3,.,TRBV18,TGTGCCAGCTCACGCAGTGGTACAGGGAGCACAGATACGCAGTATTTT,CASSRSGTGSTDTQYF
.,TRBJ1-2,.,TRBV27,TGTGCCAGCAGCCGACAGGCGCTTTACTATGGCTACACCTTC,CASSRQALYYGYTF
.,TRBJ1-5,.,TRBV2,TGTGCCAGCGAGATCGGAGGGTATCAGCCCCAGCATTTT,CASEIGGYQPQHF
.,TRBJ1-4,TRBD1,TRBV3-1/TRBV3-2,TGTGCCAGCAGCCGGACAGGCGGTGAAAAACTGTTTTTT,CASSRTGGEKLFF
.,TRBJ2-3,.,TRBV21-1,TGTGCCAGCAGCAACCTGACAGGGGGCATAGATACGCAGTATTTT,CASSNLTGGIDTQYF